A selection of T cell receptor beta chains follows, all from one sample in a study of blood T cell repertoires in COVID-19. Assay used: immunoSEQ multiplex PCR; TCRdb lists only in-frame clones, some missing. The data hold under 400,000 clones, with approximately 88% observed a single time. The source material was peripheral blood. Every receptor here comes from a young woman with COVID-19, enrolled during active disease. Both conserved end residues are part of each CDR3. A D gene is named only where the DNA matches it firmly. Clone size is given for some rows only: seen once, a few or many times, or a class if the clone is expanded.

size: .; J: TRBJ1-2; V: TRBV6-6; D: .; DNA: TGTGCCAGCAGCCCTGGCCCAGTGTCCTATGGCTACACCTTC; CDR3: CASSPGPVSYGYTF
size: .; J: TRBJ2-3; V: TRBV7-8; D: TRBD2; DNA: TGTGCCAGCAGCTTATCCGGGGGGAGCACAGATACGCAGTATTTT; CDR3: CASSLSGGSTDTQYF
size: .; J: TRBJ1-3; V: TRBV25-1; D: TRBD1; DNA: TGTGCCAGCAGACCTGACAGGGACTCTGGAAACACCATATATTTT; CDR3: CASRPDRDSGNTIYF
size: .; J: TRBJ2-3; V: TRBV13; D: .; DNA: TGTGCCAGCAGTCGACCTCAGGGGTCTCCCACAGATACGCAGTATTTT; CDR3: CASSRPQGSPTDTQYF
size: .; J: TRBJ2-3; V: TRBV3-1/TRBV3-2; D: .; DNA: TGTGCCAGCAGTGCACGGGGTAAGGAGCGAGATACGCAGTATTTT; CDR3: CASSARGKERDTQYF
size: .; J: TRBJ1-4; V: TRBV15; D: TRBD1; DNA: TGTGCCACCAGCAGGGACAGGGGCCTTGCGGAAAAACTGTTTTTT; CDR3: CATSRDRGLAEKLFF
size: .; J: TRBJ1-1; V: TRBV4-2; D: .; DNA: TGTGCCAGCAGCCAACCACAGGGTGAAGCTTTCTTT; CDR3: CASSQPQGEAFF
size: once; J: TRBJ2-4; V: TRBV10-3; D: .; DNA: TGTGCCATCAGTGTGGGGCCTCGAGGCAAAAACATTCAGTACTTC; CDR3: CAISVGPRGKNIQYF
size: .; J: TRBJ2-3; V: TRBV6-2/TRBV6-3; D: TRBD2; DNA: TGTGCCAGCAGTTCTAGCGGGGGGGCGACAGATACGCAGTATTTT; CDR3: CASSSSGGATDTQYF
size: once; J: TRBJ2-3; V: TRBV24-1; D: TRBD2; DNA: TGTGCCACCAGTGACCCACGGACTAGCGGGGGTGCGCAGTATTTT; CDR3: CATSDPRTSGGAQYF
size: .; J: TRBJ1-1; V: TRBV6-5; D: TRBD1; DNA: TGTGCCAGCAGTTATGGGACAGCGAACACTGAAGCTTTCTTT; CDR3: CASSYGTANTEAFF
size: .; J: TRBJ1-2; V: TRBV25-1; D: .; DNA: TGTGCCAGCAGGGGACAACAGGGTTCGGGCTACACCTTC; CDR3: CASRGQQGSGYTF
size: .; J: TRBJ2-2; V: TRBV19; D: TRBD1; DNA: TGTGCCAGTAGTATGGGCAGGGGGTTTCCCGGGGAGCTGTTTTTT; CDR3: CASSMGRGFPGELFF
size: once; J: TRBJ2-7; V: TRBV11-2; D: .; DNA: TGTGCCAGCAGCTCCTGGACACTACCTTACGAGCAGTACTTC; CDR3: CASSSWTLPYEQYF
size: .; J: TRBJ1-1; V: TRBV19; D: TRBD1; DNA: TGTGCCAGTAGCGAACAGGGGTTCGGCACTGAAGCTTTCTTT; CDR3: CASSEQGFGTEAFF
size: few; J: TRBJ2-7; V: TRBV11-3; D: .; DNA: TGTGCCAGCAGCTTAGATGAGGGCGAGCAGTACTTC; CDR3: CASSLDEGEQYF
size: many; J: TRBJ1-5; V: TRBV19; D: TRBD1; DNA: TGTGCCAGTAGTCTGGAACCCAGGACAGGTCGCAATCAGCCCCAGCATTTT; CDR3: CASSLEPRTGRNQPQHF
size: .; J: TRBJ1-3; V: TRBV27; D: TRBD1; DNA: TGTGCCAGCAGTTCAGGGACAGGGAGAAACACCATATATTTT; CDR3: CASSSGTGRNTIYF
size: .; J: TRBJ2-6; V: TRBV5-1; D: .; DNA: TGCGCCAGCAGCTACAGTTCAGCTGGGGCCAACGTCCTGACTTTC; CDR3: CASSYSSAGANVLTF
size: .; J: TRBJ1-6; V: TRBV5-1; D: .; DNA: TGCGCCAGCAGCCTGGACGGTTTGCCCCTCCACTTT; CDR3: CASSLDGLPLHF
size: .; J: TRBJ1-3; V: TRBV28; D: .; DNA: TGTGCCAGCAGTTTGGGGGGGACCTCTGGAAACACCATATATTTT; CDR3: CASSLGGTSGNTIYF
size: .; J: TRBJ1-6; V: TRBV10-3; D: .; DNA: TGTGCCATCAGTTACGGTAGCCTTTCACCCCTCCACTTT; CDR3: CAISYGSLSPLHF
size: .; J: TRBJ2-2; V: TRBV19; D: .; DNA: TGTGCCAGTAAAATGAGCGGGACCGGGGAGCTGTTTTTT; CDR3: CASKMSGTGELFF
size: .; J: TRBJ1-1; V: TRBV7-2; D: .; DNA: TGTGCCAGCAGCTTATTCCGGGCTTTCTTT; CDR3: CASSLFRAFF
size: .; J: TRBJ2-3; V: TRBV5-1; D: TRBD2; DNA: TGCGCCAGCAGCAGTAGCGGGGGGGTTGGTGATACGCAGTATTTT; CDR3: CASSSSGGVGDTQYF
size: once; J: TRBJ1-3; V: TRBV7-2; D: .; DNA: TGTGCCAGCAGTTTGGCAGGGAGAAACACCATATATTTT; CDR3: CASSLAGRNTIYF
size: .; J: TRBJ1-6; V: TRBV6-5; D: .; DNA: TGTGCCAGCAGTTTTCCGAATTCACCCCTCCACTTT; CDR3: CASSFPNSPLHF
size: .; J: TRBJ1-1; V: TRBV4-2; D: TRBD1; DNA: TGTGCCAGCAGCCAAGATGGGCAGGGGGGAGACGAGGCTTTCTTT; CDR3: CASSQDGQGGDEAFF
size: .; J: TRBJ1-2; V: TRBV3-1/TRBV3-2; D: .; DNA: TGTGCCAGCAGTAGGACCAGGGAAGGAGGCTACACCTTC; CDR3: CASSRTREGGYTF
size: few; J: TRBJ1-6; V: TRBV7-9; D: .; DNA: TGTGCCAGCAGCCCACTAGAGGGCCCTAATTCACCCCTCCACTTT; CDR3: CASSPLEGPNSPLHF
size: once; J: TRBJ1-4; V: TRBV19; D: .; DNA: TGTGCCAGTAGCCTTCTGAGTAATGAAAAACTGTTTTTT; CDR3: CASSLLSNEKLFF
size: .; J: TRBJ2-5; V: TRBV5-1; D: .; DNA: TGCGCCAGCAGCTTGGGACAAACCGGAGGGACCCAGTACTTC; CDR3: CASSLGQTGGTQYF
size: .; J: TRBJ2-5; V: TRBV19; D: .; DNA: TGTGCCAGTAGTATTAAAGAGACCCAGTACTTC; CDR3: CASSIKETQYF
size: .; J: TRBJ1-2; V: TRBV28; D: .; DNA: TGTGCCAGCAGTGAGGACACAAACTATGGCTACACCTTC; CDR3: CASSEDTNYGYTF
size: .; J: TRBJ1-5; V: TRBV30; D: TRBD1; DNA: TGTGCCTGGAGTACTGGTGGGACAGCTCCTAATCAGCCCCAGCATTTT; CDR3: CAWSTGGTAPNQPQHF
size: few; J: TRBJ1-4; V: TRBV5-4; D: TRBD1; DNA: TGTGCCAGCAGCTTGGGGGGACAGGGAAATGAAAAACTGTTTTTT; CDR3: CASSLGGQGNEKLFF
size: .; J: TRBJ2-2; V: TRBV2; D: .; DNA: TGTGCCAGCAATGGGGGGGCCGCCGGGGAGCTGTTTTTT; CDR3: CASNGGAAGELFF
size: .; J: TRBJ1-4; V: TRBV6-5; D: TRBD1; DNA: TGTGCCAGCATGAGGTGGCAGGGGGCAGAAAAACTGTTTTTT; CDR3: CASMRWQGAEKLFF
size: few; J: TRBJ1-2; V: TRBV6-5; D: .; DNA: TGTGCCAGCAGCGCGACAGGCCCCTATGGCTACACCTTC; CDR3: CASSATGPYGYTF
size: .; J: TRBJ1-3; V: TRBV6-5; D: .; DNA: TGTGCCAGCAGCCCCTGGGGGGAGCCTGGAAACACCATATATTTT; CDR3: CASSPWGEPGNTIYF
size: once; J: TRBJ2-7; V: TRBV7-8; D: TRBD2; DNA: TGTGCCAGCAGCTTAGCCAGGACTAGCTCCTACGAGCAGTACTTC; CDR3: CASSLARTSSYEQYF
size: .; J: TRBJ2-3; V: TRBV4-2; D: .; DNA: TGTGCCAGCAGCCAAGATTCCCTAGTGGCGGGTACGCAGTATTTT; CDR3: CASSQDSLVAGTQYF
size: .; J: TRBJ1-1; V: TRBV6-5; D: .; DNA: TGTGCCAGCAGGCCGGACAGGAACACTGAAGCTTTCTTT; CDR3: CASRPDRNTEAFF
size: .; J: TRBJ1-1; V: TRBV11-2; D: .; DNA: TGTGCCAGCAGCTTAGCCGTGAACACTGAAGCTTTCTTT; CDR3: CASSLAVNTEAFF
size: .; J: TRBJ1-5; V: TRBV27; D: .; DNA: TGTGCCAGCAGTTTTGGAGTGCCCGGTCGACGCGGCAATCAGCCCCAGCATTTT; CDR3: CASSFGVPGRRGNQPQHF
size: .; J: TRBJ1-4; V: TRBV11-2; D: TRBD1; DNA: TGTGCCAGCAGCTTAGGCCGGGGACAGGCTAATGAAAAACTGTTTTTT; CDR3: CASSLGRGQANEKLFF
size: .; J: TRBJ2-1; V: TRBV11-3; D: TRBD2; DNA: TGTGCCAGCAGCTTAGGTGGCGGGGGGGGATATGAGCAGTTCTTC; CDR3: CASSLGGGGGYEQFF
size: .; J: TRBJ1-2; V: TRBV28; D: .; DNA: TGTGCCAGCAGTTTAAGCCTGAGGAACTATGGCTACACCTTC; CDR3: CASSLSLRNYGYTF
size: .; J: TRBJ2-4; V: TRBV4-2; D: .; DNA: TGTGCCAGCAGCCAATTATTCGCCTCAGGACTAAACTCAAACATTCAGTACTTC; CDR3: CASSQLFASGLNSNIQYF
size: .; J: TRBJ1-3; V: TRBV2; D: .; DNA: TGTGCCAGCAGCGCCGACAGGTCTGGAAACACCATATATTTT; CDR3: CASSADRSGNTIYF